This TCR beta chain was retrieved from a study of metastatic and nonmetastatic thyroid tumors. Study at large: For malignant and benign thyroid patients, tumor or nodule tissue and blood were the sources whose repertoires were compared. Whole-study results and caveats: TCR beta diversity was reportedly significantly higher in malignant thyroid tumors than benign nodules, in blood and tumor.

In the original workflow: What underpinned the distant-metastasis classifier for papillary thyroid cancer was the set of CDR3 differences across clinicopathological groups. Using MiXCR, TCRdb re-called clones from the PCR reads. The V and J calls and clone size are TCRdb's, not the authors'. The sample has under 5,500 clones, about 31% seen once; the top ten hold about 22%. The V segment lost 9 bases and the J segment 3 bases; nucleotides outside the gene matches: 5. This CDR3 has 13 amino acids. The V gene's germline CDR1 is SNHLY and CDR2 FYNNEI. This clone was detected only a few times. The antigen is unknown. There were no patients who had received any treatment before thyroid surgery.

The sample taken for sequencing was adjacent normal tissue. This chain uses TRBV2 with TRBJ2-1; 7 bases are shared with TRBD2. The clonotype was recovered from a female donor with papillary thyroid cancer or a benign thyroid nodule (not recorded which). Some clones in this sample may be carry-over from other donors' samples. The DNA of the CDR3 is TGTGCCAGGCGGGAGAGGGGCTACAATGAGCAGTTCTTC. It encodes CARRERGYNEQFF.